The table lists the clone carrying this T cell receptor beta chain with a few counts. No antigen is known for it. The sample is drawn from a study of T cell responses to AZD1222 COVID-19 vaccine. TCRdb's table, derived via immunoSEQ multiplex PCR, lists solely in-frame clones and lacks some. The repertoire includes 110,000 to 150,000 clones, about nine tenths of them detected once, and more than 1.5% sits in the top ten. General study findings and limits: Reportedly, nearly half the spike-specific TCRs target unmutated variant regions. Distributed over spike, vaccine-associated CD4 TCRs predominated at 160-218 and 743-854. Donors were chiefly white British, with a greater number of females, and clonal diversity was perhaps underestimated. Without day 14 samples, only post-peak T cell repertoires were studied.

Germline V gene data show CDR1 as SNHLY and CDR2 as FYNNEI. The V and J ends lost 10 bases and 6 bases respectively, with 16 bases between them. This CDR3 is 13 amino acids long. The TCR originated in an adult who received the AZD1222 COVID-19 vaccine. The rearrangement uses TRBV2 and TRBJ1-5, with D unclear. The sequencing used peripheral blood, collected 28 days after the second AZD1222 dose. The CDR3 loop reads CATHQSPSQPQHF. For the CDR3, the DNA is TGTGCCACCCACCAAAGCCCCTCTCAGCCCCAGCATTTT.